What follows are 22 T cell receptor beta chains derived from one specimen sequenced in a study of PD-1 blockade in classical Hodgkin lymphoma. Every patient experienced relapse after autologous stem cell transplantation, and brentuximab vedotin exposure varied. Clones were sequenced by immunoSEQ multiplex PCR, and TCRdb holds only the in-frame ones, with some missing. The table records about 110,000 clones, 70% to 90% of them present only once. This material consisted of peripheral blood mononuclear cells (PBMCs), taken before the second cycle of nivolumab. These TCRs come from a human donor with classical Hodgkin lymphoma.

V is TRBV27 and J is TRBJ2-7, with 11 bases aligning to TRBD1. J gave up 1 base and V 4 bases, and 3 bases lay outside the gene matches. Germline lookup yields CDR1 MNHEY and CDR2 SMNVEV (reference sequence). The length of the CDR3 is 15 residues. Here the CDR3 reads CASSSRDRGSYEQYF. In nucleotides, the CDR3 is TGTGCCAGCAGTTCCCGGGACAGGGGGTCCTACGAGCAGTACTTC.

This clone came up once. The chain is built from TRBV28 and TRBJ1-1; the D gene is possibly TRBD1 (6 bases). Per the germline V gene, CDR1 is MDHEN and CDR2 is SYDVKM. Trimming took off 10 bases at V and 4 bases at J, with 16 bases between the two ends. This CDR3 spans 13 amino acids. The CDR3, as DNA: TGTGCCACGCTTGACAGGCGGGCCACTGAAGCTTTCTTT. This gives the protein CATLDRRATEAFF.

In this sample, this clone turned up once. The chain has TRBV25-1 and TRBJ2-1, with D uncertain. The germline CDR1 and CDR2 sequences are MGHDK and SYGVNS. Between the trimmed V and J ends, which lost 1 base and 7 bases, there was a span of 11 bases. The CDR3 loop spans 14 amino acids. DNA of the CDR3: TGTGCCAGCAGTGAATCGTTGGCGGCGAATGAGCAGTTCTTC. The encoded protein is CASSESLAANEQFF.

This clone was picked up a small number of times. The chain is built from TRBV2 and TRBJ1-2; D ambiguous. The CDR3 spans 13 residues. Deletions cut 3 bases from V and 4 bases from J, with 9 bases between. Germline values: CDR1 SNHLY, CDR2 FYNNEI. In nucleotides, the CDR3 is TGTGCCAGCAGTGAGCTAGGTACCTATGGCTACACCTTC. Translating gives CASSELGTYGYTF.

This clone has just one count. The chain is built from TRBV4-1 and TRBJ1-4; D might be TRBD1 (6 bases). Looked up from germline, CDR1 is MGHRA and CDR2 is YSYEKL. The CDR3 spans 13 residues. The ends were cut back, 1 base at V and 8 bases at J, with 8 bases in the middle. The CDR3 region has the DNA TGCGCCAGCAGCCAAGGGGGGCCCGAAAAACTGTTTTTT. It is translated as CASSQGGPEKLFF.

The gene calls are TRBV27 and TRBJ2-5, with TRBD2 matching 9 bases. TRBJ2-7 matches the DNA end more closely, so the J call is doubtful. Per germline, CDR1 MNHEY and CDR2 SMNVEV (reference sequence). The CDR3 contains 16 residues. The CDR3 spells CASSLTGGRGFYEQYF. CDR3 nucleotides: TGTGCCAGCAGTTTGACAGGCGGGAGGGGTTTCTACGAGCAGTACTTC.

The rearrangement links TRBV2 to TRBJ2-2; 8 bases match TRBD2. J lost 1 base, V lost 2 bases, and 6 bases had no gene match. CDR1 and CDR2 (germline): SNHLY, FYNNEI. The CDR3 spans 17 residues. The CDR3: CASSESGLVGNTGELFF. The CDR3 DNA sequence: TGTGCCAGCAGTGAATCGGGACTAGTCGGGAACACCGGGGAGCTGTTTTTT.

DNA of the CDR3: TGTGCCAGCAGTTTAATGGCAGGGAAGGGGCAAGAGACCCAGTACTTC. Translated, it gives CASSLMAGKGQETQYF. The gene calls are TRBV27 and TRBJ2-5, with a weak D call TRBD1 (5 bases). This CDR3 region has 16 residues. Trimming left V 2 bases short and J 2 bases short, with 15 bases between. Per the germline V gene, CDR1 is MNHEY and CDR2 is SMNVEV (reference sequence).

The CDR3 sequence is CASSQDTAAGERGEQYF. CDR3 coding DNA: TGCGCCAGCAGCCAAGACACGGCGGCGGGAGAGCGTGGGGAGCAGTACTTC. V usage is TRBV4-1 and J usage is TRBJ2-7, with 7 bases fitting TRBD2. Germline V gene data show CDR1 as MGHRA and CDR2 as YSYEKL. The CDR3 covers 17 residues. V shed 0 bases, J shed 7 bases, and the junction held 15 bases outside the gene matches.

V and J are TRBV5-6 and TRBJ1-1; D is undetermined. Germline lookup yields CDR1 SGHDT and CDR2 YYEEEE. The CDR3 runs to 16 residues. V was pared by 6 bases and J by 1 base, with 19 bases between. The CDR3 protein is CASNFLGSTANTEAFF. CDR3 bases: TGTGCCAGCAACTTCTTAGGCAGCACCGCGAACACTGAAGCTTTCTTT. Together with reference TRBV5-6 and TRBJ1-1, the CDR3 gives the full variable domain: DAGVTQSPTHLIKTRGQQVTLRCSPKSGHDTVSWYQQALGQGPQFIFQYYEEEERQRGNFPDRFSGHQFPNYSSELNVNALLLGDSALYLCASNFLGSTANTEAFFGQGTRLTVV.

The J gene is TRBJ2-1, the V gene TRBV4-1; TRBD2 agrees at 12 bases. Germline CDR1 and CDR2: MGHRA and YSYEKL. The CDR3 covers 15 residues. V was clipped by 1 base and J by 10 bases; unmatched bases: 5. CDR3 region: CASSQVLAGGREQFF. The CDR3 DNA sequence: TGCGCCAGCAGCCAAGTCCTAGCGGGAGGGAGAGAGCAGTTCTTC.

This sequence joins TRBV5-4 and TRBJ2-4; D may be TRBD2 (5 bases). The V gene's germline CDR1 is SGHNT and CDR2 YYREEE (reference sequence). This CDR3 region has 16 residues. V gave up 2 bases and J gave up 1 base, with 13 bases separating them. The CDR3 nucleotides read TGTGCCAGCAGCTTCGATGCGGGCGTCGCCAAAAACATTCAGTACTTC. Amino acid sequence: CASSFDAGVAKNIQYF.

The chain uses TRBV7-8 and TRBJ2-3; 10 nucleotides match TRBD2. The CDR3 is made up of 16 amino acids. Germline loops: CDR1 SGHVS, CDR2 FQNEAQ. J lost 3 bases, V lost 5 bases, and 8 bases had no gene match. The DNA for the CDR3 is TGTGCCAGCAGCCCCCTAGCGGGGGCGGCAACAGATACGCAGTATTTT. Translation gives CASSPLAGAATDTQYF.

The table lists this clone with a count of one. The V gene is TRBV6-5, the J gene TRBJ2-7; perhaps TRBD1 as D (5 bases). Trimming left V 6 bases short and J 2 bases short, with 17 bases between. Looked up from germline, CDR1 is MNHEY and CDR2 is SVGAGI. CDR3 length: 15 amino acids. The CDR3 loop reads CASSTLSAGPYEQYF. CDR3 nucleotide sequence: TGTGCCAGCAGCACCCTGAGTGCAGGGCCCTACGAGCAGTACTTC.

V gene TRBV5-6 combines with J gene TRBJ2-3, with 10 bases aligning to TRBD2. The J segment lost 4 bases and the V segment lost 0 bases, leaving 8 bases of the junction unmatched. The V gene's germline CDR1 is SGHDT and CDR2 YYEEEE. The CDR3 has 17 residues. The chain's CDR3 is CASSLARLAGAPDTQYF. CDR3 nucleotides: TGTGCCAGCAGCTTGGCGCGGCTAGCGGGAGCCCCAGATACGCAGTATTTT.

The CDR3 bases are TGTGCCAGTAGTATGACCAACACCGGGGAGCTGTTTTTT. Translation: CASSMTNTGELFF. This chain connects TRBV19 to TRBJ2-2; no firm D call. In germline, CDR1 is LNHDA, CDR2 SQIVND (reference sequence). Trimming removed 3 bases from V and 2 bases from J, with 4 bases in between. The CDR3 is 13 residues long.

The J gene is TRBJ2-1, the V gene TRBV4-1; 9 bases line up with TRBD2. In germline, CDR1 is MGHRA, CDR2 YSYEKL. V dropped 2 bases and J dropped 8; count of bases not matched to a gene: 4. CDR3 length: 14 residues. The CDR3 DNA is TGCGCCAGCAGCCAAACTAGCGGGCGGGATGAGCAGTTCTTC. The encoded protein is CASSQTSGRDEQFF.

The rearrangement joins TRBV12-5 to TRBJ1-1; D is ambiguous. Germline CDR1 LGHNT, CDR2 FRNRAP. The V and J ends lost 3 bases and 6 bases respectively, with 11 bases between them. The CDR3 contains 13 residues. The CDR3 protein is CASGLALLAEAFF. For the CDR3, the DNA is TGTGCTAGTGGTTTAGCCCTGTTGGCTGAAGCTTTCTTT.

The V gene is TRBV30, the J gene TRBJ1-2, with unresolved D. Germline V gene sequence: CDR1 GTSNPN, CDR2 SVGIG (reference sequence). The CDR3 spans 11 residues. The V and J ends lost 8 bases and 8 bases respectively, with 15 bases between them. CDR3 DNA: TGTGCCGCCTGGTTGGTCGGCGGCTACACCTTC. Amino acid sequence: CAAWLVGGYTF. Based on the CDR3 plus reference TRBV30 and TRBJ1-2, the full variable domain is SQTIHQWPATLVQPVGSPLSLECTVEGTSNPNLYWYRQAAGRGLQLLFYSVGIGQISSEVPQNLSASRPQDRQFILSSKKLLLSDSGFYLCAAWLVGGYTFGSGTRLTVV.

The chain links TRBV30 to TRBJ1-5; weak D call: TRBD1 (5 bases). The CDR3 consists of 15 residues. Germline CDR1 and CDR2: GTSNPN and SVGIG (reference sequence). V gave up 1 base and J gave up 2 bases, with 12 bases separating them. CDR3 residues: CAWSGGGSRNQPQHF. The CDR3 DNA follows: TGTGCCTGGAGTGGGGGGGGGTCACGCAATCAGCCCCAGCATTTT.

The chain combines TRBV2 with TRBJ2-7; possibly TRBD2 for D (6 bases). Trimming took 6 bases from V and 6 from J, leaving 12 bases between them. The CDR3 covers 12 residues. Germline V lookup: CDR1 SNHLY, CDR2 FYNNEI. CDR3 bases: TGTGCCAGCAGCGGGGTGGAGGGCGAGCAGTACTTC. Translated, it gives CASSGVEGEQYF. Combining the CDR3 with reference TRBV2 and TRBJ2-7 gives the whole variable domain EPEVTQTPSHQVTQMGQEVILRCVPISNHLYFYWYRQILGQKVEFLVSFYNNEISEKSEIFDDQFSVERPDGSNFTLKIRSTKLEDSAMYFCASSGVEGEQYFGPGTRLTVT.

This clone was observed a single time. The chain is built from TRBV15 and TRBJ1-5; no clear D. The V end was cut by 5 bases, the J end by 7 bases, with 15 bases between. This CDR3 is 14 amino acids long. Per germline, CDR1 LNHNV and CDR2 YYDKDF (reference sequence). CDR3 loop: CATSGTVMGQPQHF. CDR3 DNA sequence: TGTGCCACCAGCGGCACAGTGATGGGCCAGCCCCAGCATTTT.